This T cell receptor (beta chain) was profiled in a study of radiation and T cells in renal cell carcinoma. Generated by immunoSEQ multiplex PCR, the TCRdb table keeps only in-frame clones and is missing some. This table has 90,000 to 100,000 clones, 84% appearing once. CDR3 length equals 16 residues. Germline CDR1 LGHNA, CDR2 YNFKEQ. After removal of 0 bases from V and 4 bases from J, the junction contained 9 bases not matched to a gene. Study-wide results and caveats: Pretreatment tumor biopsies were lacking, so baseline clonotypes are unknown.

The time point: blood 4 weeks post-SBRT, at nephrectomy. The treatment is: 15 Gy SBRT to primary tumor, nephrectomy 4 weeks later. Nephrectomy followed 15 Gy stereotactic body radiation by 4 weeks. Blood was sampled at baseline, 2 weeks and 4 weeks after SBRT. On this clone: Its antigen is as yet unknown.

The clonotype originates from a man aged 55-75 years with renal cell carcinoma. Sequenced here: blood, sampled from a patient whose treatment included radiotherapy and nephrectomy. The chain uses TRBV4-2 and TRBJ2-7, with 7 bases identical to TRBD1. The CDR3 here is CASSQDSRGFTYEQYF. The CDR3 nucleotides are TGTGCCAGCAGCCAAGATTCCAGGGGGTTCACGTACGAGCAGTACTTC.